The 8 T cell receptor beta chains given below trace back to one sample, sequenced in a study of T cell responses to AZD1222 COVID-19 vaccine. The method was immunoSEQ multiplex PCR; TCRdb's version includes in-frame clones alone and lacks a portion of them. This sample carries 130,000 or so clones, approximately 92% of them seen once, and the ten largest clones take 4% to 4.5%. The material was peripheral blood, obtained 28 days after the second dose of the MenACWY control vaccine. These receptors originate from an adult who received the MenACWY meningococcal vaccine as a control.

The V and J genes are TRBV10-2 and TRBJ1-6; D is unclear. The CDR3 loop spans 18 amino acids. The V end lost 3 bases, the J end lost 0 bases, and 15 bases lay between the germline ends. Germline V gene sequence: CDR1 WSHSY, CDR2 SAAADI. CDR3 amino acids: CASSDAVVGSSYNSPLHF. The CDR3 nucleotides are TGCGCCAGCAGTGATGCAGTGGTGGGGAGCTCCTATAATTCACCCCTCCACTTT.

This clone was observed once. This chain uses TRBV4-1 with TRBJ2-1; 8 bases fit TRBD1. This CDR3 spans 15 amino acids. From germline, CDR1 is MGHRA and CDR2 YSYEKL. Trimming took 1 base from V and 2 from J; bases not matched to a gene: 1. This CDR3 reads CASSQGQGTYNEQFF. In DNA form, the CDR3 reads TGCGCCAGCAGCCAAGGACAGGGGACCTACAATGAGCAGTTCTTC.

This clone was seen just once. J is TRBJ2-3 and V is TRBV7-2; D call uncertain. The CDR3 consists of 12 residues. V was clipped by 2 bases and J by 10 bases, with 10 bases between them. CDR1 and CDR2 from the germline V gene are SGHTA and FQGNSA. The CDR3 coding sequence is TGTGCCAGCAGCTTAAATCCAACGGCGCAGTATTTT. Translation: CASSLNPTAQYF.

The sample holds a few counts of this clone. The chain uses TRBV14 and TRBJ1-1; perhaps TRBD1 as D (5 bases). The CDR3 spans 14 residues. Trimming took off 3 bases at V and 2 bases at J, with 10 bases between the two ends. Germline CDR1 reads SGHDN; CDR2 reads FVKESK. The CDR3 bases are TGTGCCAGCAGCCACGCAGGGAGAAACACTGAAGCTTTCTTT. It yields the protein CASSHAGRNTEAFF.

In its sample, this clone was seen a few times. The chain couples TRBV3-1 (or the pseudogene TRBV3-2) to TRBJ2-2, with unresolved D. V lost 7 bases to trimming and J lost 6 bases, with 15 bases between them. The germline CDR1 and CDR2 sequences are LGHDT and YNNKEL (reference sequence). The length of the CDR3 is 14 residues. The CDR3 is CASTSGSLAGELFF. CDR3 DNA sequence: TGTGCCAGCACCTCGGGTTCCCTTGCCGGGGAGCTGTTTTTT.

The chain combines TRBV19 with TRBJ2-3; TRBD2 is a possible D gene (6 bases). The CDR3 contains 12 residues. The ends were cut back, 3 bases at V and 6 bases at J, with 7 bases in the middle. Germline V lookup: CDR1 LNHDA, CDR2 SQIVND (reference sequence). CDR3 region: CASSIGGDTQYF. In DNA, the CDR3 is TGTGCCAGTAGTATCGGGGGTGATACGCAGTATTTT.

This clone was observed a single time. The CDR3 DNA reads TGTGCCACCAGCAGTGATTCAGGGGGGGGTGAGACCCAGTACTTC. Translated: CATSSDSGGGETQYF. The chain couples TRBV15 to TRBJ2-5; the D gene could be TRBD1 or TRBD2 (7 bases each). Germline V gene lookup returns CDR1 LNHNV and CDR2 YYDKDF (reference sequence). This CDR3 is built from 15 residues. The germline V and J ends were trimmed by 3 bases and 5 bases, with 16 bases remaining between them.

The J gene is TRBJ2-5, the V gene TRBV27; D is unclear. V was trimmed by 0 bases and J by 2 bases, leaving 7 bases between them. Germline V gene data show CDR1 as MNHEY and CDR2 as SMNVEV (reference sequence). The CDR3 has 14 amino acids. The CDR3: CASSLSTGQETQYF. CDR3 nucleotides: TGTGCCAGCAGTTTATCGACTGGACAAGAGACCCAGTACTTC.